This TCR beta chain stems from a study of molecular identifiers for immune sequencing clone quantification. TCRdb re-called the PCR reads through MiXCR, storing one row per CDR3 protein. This sample has some 650,000 distinct CDR3 sequences, with around 20% found just once. This clonotype was seen many times. CDR3 length equals 13 residues. V lost 2 bases to trimming and J lost 4 bases, with 7 bases between them. Germline-derived CDR1 and CDR2 are SGHDN and FVKESK. The receptor's source is a human donor in good health. Some libraries in this study had Jurkat cell RNA spiked in. The gene calls are TRBV14 and TRBJ2-3, with D tentatively TRBD1 (5 bases). The material sequenced was naive CD8+ T cells from blood, with Jurkat cell RNA spiked in. Subset here: FACS-sorted CD8+CD4-CCR7+CD45RA+ naive T cells. For the CDR3, the DNA is TGTGCCAGCAGCCAAACCAGGGCAGATACGCAGTATTTT. Its protein is CASSQTRADTQYF. Full variable domain (rest looked up from reference TRBV14 and TRBJ2-3): EAGVTQFPSHSVIEKGQTVTLRCDPISGHDNLYWYRRVMGKEIKFLLHFVKESKQDESGMPNNRFLAERTGGTYSTLKVQPAELEDSGVYFCASSQTRADTQYFGPGTRLTVL.